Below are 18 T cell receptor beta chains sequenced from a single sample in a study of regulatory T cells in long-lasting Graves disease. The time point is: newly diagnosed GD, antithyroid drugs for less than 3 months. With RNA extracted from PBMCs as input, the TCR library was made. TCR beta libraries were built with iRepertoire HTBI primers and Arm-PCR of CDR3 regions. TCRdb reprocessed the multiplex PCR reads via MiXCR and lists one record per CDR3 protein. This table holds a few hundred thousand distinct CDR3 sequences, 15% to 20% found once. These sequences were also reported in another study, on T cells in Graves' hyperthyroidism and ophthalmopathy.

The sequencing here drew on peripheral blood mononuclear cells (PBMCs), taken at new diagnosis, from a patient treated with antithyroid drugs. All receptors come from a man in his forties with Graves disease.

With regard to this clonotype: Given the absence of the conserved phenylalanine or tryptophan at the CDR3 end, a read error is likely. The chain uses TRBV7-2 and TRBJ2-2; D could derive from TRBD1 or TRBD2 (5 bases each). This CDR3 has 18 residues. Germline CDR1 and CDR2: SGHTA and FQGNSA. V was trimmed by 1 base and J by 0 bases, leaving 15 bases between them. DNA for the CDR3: TGTGCCAGCAGCTTAGATGCCGCCGGGACGTCGAACACCGGGGAGCTGTTTCTT. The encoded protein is CASSLDAAGTSNTGELFL.

The CDR3 region is CSARYRENQPQHF. In DNA, the CDR3 is TGCAGTGCTAGGTACAGGGAGAATCAGCCCCAGCATTTT. The rearrangement joins TRBV20-1 to TRBJ1-5; possibly TRBD1 for D (6 bases). Trimming stripped 3 bases from V and 4 bases from J, with 10 bases between. This CDR3 region has 13 residues. The germline V gene has CDR1 DFQATT and CDR2 SNEGSKA (reference sequence).

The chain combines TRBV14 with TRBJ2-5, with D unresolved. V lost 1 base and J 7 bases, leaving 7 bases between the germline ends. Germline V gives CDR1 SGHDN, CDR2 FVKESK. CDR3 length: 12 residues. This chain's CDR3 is CASSQGSWTQYF. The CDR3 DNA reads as TGTGCCAGCAGCCAAGGGTCCTGGACCCAGTACTTC.

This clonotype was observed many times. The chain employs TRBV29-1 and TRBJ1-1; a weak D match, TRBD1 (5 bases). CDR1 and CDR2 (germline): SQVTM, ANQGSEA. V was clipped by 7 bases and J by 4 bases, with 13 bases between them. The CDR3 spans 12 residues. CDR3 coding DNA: TGCAGCGGCCTGATAGGGGCCACTGAAGCTTTCTTT. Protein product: CSGLIGATEAFF.

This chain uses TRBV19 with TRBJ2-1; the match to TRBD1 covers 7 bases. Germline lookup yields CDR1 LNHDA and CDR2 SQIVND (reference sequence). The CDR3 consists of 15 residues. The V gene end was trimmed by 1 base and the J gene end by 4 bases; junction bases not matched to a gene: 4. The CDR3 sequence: CASSIGQGPYNEQFF. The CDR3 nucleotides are TGTGCCAGTAGTATAGGACAGGGACCTTACAATGAGCAGTTCTTC.

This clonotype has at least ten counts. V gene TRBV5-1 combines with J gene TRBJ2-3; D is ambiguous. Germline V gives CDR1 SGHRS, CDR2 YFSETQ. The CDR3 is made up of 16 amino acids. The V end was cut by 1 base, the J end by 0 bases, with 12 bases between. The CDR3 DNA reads TGCGCCAGCAGCTTGTTGGGCAGCACTAGCACAGATACGCAGTATTTT. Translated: CASSLLGSTSTDTQYF. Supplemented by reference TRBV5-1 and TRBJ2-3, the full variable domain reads KAGVTQTPRYLIKTRGQQVTLSCSPISGHRSVSWYQQTPGQGLQFLFEYFSETQRNKGNFPGRFSGRQFSNSRSEMNVSTLELGDSALYLCASSLLGSTSTDTQYFGPGTRLTVL.

The CDR3 here is CASSLAPGAAYEQYF. The CDR3 DNA is TGTGCCAGCAGTTTAGCACCAGGGGCGGCCTACGAGCAGTACTTC. This chain connects TRBV12-3 or TRBV12-4 to TRBJ2-7; a possible D gene is TRBD1 (6 bases). This CDR3 has 15 residues. V was trimmed by 0 bases and J by 2 bases, leaving 11 bases between them.

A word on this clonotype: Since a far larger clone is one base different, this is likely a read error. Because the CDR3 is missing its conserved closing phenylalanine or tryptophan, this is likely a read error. CDR3 region: CASSQGSLAFL. CDR3 DNA: TGTGCCAGCAGCCAAGGGTCCCTCGCTTTCCTT. The chain carries TRBV25-1 and TRBJ1-1; D is uncertain. The CDR3 is 11 residues long. From germline, CDR1 is MGHDK and CDR2 SYGVNS. The V and J ends lost 6 bases and 11 bases respectively, with 13 bases between them.

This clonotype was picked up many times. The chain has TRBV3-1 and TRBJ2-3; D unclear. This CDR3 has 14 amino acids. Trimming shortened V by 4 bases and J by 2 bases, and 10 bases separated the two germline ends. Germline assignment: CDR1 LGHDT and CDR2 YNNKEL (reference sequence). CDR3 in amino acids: CASSPQISTDTQYF. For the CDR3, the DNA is TGTGCCAGCAGCCCACAGATATCCACAGATACGCAGTATTTT.

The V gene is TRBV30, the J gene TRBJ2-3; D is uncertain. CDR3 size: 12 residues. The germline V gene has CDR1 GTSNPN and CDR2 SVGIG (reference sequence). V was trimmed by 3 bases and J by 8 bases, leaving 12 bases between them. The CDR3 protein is CAWSASLGTQYF. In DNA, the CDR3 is TGTGCCTGGAGCGCCAGCTTGGGTACGCAGTATTTT.

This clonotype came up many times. Here the CDR3 reads CASSPLGQTDTQYF. CDR3 sequence (DNA): TGTGCCAGCAGCCCCTTAGGGCAGACAGATACGCAGTATTTT. This rearrangement joins TRBV6-2 or TRBV6-3 to TRBJ2-3; D ambiguous. Germline V gene data show CDR1 as MNHEY and CDR2 as SVGEGT. This CDR3 spans 14 amino acids. The V end was cut by 6 bases, the J end by 3 bases, with 13 bases between.

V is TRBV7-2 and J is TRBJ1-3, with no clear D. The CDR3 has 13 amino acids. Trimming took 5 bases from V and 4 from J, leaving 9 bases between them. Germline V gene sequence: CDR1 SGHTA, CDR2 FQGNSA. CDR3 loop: CASSGQLGNTIYF. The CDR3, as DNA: TGTGCCAGCAGCGGCCAATTGGGAAACACCATATATTTT.

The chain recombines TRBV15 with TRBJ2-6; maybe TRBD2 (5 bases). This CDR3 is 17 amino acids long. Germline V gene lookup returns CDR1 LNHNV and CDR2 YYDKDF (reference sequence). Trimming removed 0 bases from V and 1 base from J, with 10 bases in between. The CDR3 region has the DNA TGTGCCACCAGCAGAGACAGCGGCCAGTCTGGGGCCAACGTCCTGACTTTC. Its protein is CATSRDSGQSGANVLTF. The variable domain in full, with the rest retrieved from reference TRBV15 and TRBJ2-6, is DAMVIQNPRYQVTQFGKPVTLSCSQTLNHNVMYWYQQKSSQAPKLLFHYYDKDFNNEADTPDNFQSRRPNTSFCFLDIRSPGLGDTAMYLCATSRDSGQSGANVLTFGAGSRLTVL.

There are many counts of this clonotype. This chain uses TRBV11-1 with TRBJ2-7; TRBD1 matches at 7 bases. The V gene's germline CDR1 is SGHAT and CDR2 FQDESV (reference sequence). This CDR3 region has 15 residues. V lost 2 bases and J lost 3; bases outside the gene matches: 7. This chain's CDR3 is CASSLQGETVYEQYF. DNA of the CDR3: TGTGCCAGCAGCTTACAGGGGGAAACGGTCTACGAGCAGTACTTC.

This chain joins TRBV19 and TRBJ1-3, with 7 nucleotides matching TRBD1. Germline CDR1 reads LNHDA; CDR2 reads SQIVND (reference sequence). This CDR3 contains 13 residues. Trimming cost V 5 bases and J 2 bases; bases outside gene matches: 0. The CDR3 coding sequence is TGTGCCAGTAGTCAGGGGGCTGGAAACACCATATATTTT. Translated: CASSQGAGNTIYF.

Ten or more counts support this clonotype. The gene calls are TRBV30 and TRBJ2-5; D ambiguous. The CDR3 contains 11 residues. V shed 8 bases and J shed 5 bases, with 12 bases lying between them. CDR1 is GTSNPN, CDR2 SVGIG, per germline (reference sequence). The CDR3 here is CAAQKTETQYF. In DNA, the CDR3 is TGTGCCGCCCAAAAGACGGAGACCCAGTACTTC.

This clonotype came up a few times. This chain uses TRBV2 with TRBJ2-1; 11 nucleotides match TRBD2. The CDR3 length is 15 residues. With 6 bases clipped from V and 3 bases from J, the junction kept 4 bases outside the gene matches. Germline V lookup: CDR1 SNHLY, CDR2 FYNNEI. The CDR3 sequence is CASSTLAGDYNEQFF. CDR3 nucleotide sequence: TGTGCCAGCAGCACACTAGCGGGGGACTACAATGAGCAGTTCTTC.

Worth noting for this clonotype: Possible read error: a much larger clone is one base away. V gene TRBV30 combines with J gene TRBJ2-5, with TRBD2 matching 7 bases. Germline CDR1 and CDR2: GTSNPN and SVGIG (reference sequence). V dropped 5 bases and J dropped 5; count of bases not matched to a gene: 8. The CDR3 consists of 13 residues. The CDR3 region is CAWGRPAGETQYF. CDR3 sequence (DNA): TGTGCCTGGGGTAGGCCAGCGGGGGAGACCCAGTACTTC.